A single T cell receptor beta chain is shown here with its context. Antigen specificity is unknown. The protocol was immunoSEQ multiplex PCR, while the TCRdb copy is restricted to in-frame clones and leaves out a portion. The table includes some 30,000 clones, about 76% detected once. Following autologous stem cell transplantation, relapse occurred in every patient, and exposure to brentuximab vedotin varied. The CDR3 runs to 15 residues. Trimming removed 1 base from V and 3 bases from J; junction bases left unmatched: 4. Germline lookup yields CDR1 SNHLY and CDR2 FYNNEI. These data are taken from a study of PD-1 blockade in classical Hodgkin lymphoma. Whole-study results and caveats: Excluded were patients who started nivolumab under 1 year after ASCT, a group that had lower diversity. Diminished baseline TCR diversity has been reported in newly diagnosed patients relative to healthy donors. Nothing has yet pinned down what causes the repertoire differences, possibly disease activity or prior therapy.

Specimen: peripheral blood mononuclear cells (PBMCs), collected before the second cycle of nivolumab. The clonotype originates from a human donor with classical Hodgkin lymphoma. The genes are TRBV2 and TRBJ1-2; TRBD1 aligns across 8 bases. CDR3 nucleotides: TGTGCCAGCAGTGAAGGGAACAGGGGGGACTATGGCTACACCTTC. Protein: CASSEGNRGDYGYTF.